These T cell receptor beta chains were read from a single sample in a study of vaccination and CD4 T cells after COVID-19. No cognate antigen is known for these TCRs. TCRdb used MiXCR to reprocess the PCR reads, holding one entry per CDR3 protein. The top ten clones hold 28% of a sample with more than 20,000 distinct CDR3 sequences, about 50% of them seen once. The specimen comprised CD4+ T cells from blood, cultured in vitro, sampled before SARS-CoV-2 vaccination. All receptors come from a human donor who received a COVID-19 vaccine. CDR3s include the opening cysteine and the closing phenylalanine or tryptophan. A D gene is named only where the DNA matches it firmly. Clone size is given for some rows only: seen once, a few or many times, or a class if the clone is expanded.

J,size,V,D,CDR3,DNA
TRBJ2-3,once,TRBV6-1,TRBD1,CASSDWTGGIDGDTQYF,TGTGCCAGCAGTGATTGGACAGGGGGGATCGATGGGGATACGCAGTATTTT
TRBJ2-2,-,TRBV25-1,-,CASSVRQVNTGELFF,TGTGCCAGCAGTGTGAGACAGGTCAACACCGGGGAGCTGTTTTTT
TRBJ1-5,-,TRBV20-1,-,CSASRQLNQPQHF,TGCAGTGCTAGTCGACAGCTGAATCAGCCCCAGCATTTT
TRBJ2-5,few,TRBV14,TRBD1,CASSHRTGVWETQYF,TGTGCCAGCAGCCATCGCACAGGGGTGTGGGAGACCCAGTACTTC
TRBJ2-1,-,TRBV30,-,CAWSGGEYNEQFF,TGTGCCTGGAGTGGCGGGGAGTACAATGAGCAGTTCTTC
TRBJ2-3,-,TRBV11-2,TRBD2,CASSLGEGERGWTDTQYF,TGTGCCAGCAGCTTAGGAGAGGGGGAGCGGGGGTGGACAGATACGCAGTATTTT
TRBJ1-1,few,TRBV19,-,CASSILGGLLGDTEAFF,TGTGCCAGTAGTATATTAGGAGGGCTATTGGGGGACACTGAAGCTTTCTTT
TRBJ2-7,-,TRBV19,TRBD1,CASSISRDRGAEQYF,TGTGCCAGTAGTATTTCGCGGGACAGGGGAGCCGAGCAGTACTTC
TRBJ2-5,-,TRBV7-9,-,CASSYQDSKTQYF,TGTGCCAGCAGCTATCAGGACAGTAAGACCCAGTACTTC
TRBJ2-1,medium-sized,TRBV27,TRBD2,CASTPLAGALPGNEQFF,TGTGCCAGCACCCCACTAGCGGGGGCCCTCCCAGGCAATGAGCAGTTCTTC
TRBJ2-3,-,TRBV18,-,CASSPSDSTDTQYF,TGTGCCAGCTCACCATCCGACAGCACAGATACGCAGTATTTT
TRBJ1-6,-,TRBV5-4,-,CASSLDGGRNSPLHF,TGTGCCAGCAGCTTGGACGGGGGGCGGAATTCACCCCTCCACTTT
TRBJ2-1,-,TRBV19,-,CASSLGFF,TGTGCCAGTAGCTTGGGGTTCTTC
TRBJ2-7,large,TRBV7-3,TRBD2,CASSLAGGQGEQYF,TGTGCCAGCAGCTTAGCGGGGGGGCAAGGCGAGCAGTACTTC
TRBJ2-6,-,TRBV30,-,CAWSVRGTGANVLTF,TGTGCCTGGAGTGTCAGGGGTACTGGGGCCAACGTCCTGACTTTC
TRBJ2-1,-,TRBV10-1,-,CASSESLDRQYNEQFF,TGCGCCAGCAGTGAGTCGCTGGACAGACAATACAATGAGCAGTTCTTC
TRBJ1-1,few,TRBV6-5,-,CASSYSKRDTEAFF,TGTGCCAGCAGTTACTCGAAAAGGGACACTGAAGCTTTCTTT
TRBJ2-2,few,TRBV7-6,TRBD1,CASSYTGGGGELFF,TGTGCCAGCAGTTACACAGGGGGAGGCGGGGAGCTGTTTTTT
TRBJ2-1,-,TRBV7-2,-,CASSLSAYNEQFF,TGTGCCAGCAGCTTGTCCGCCTACAATGAGCAGTTCTTC
TRBJ1-6,once,TRBV6-1,-,CASRGWGRQAHSPLHF,TGTGCCAGCAGGGGATGGGGCCGACAGGCCCATTCACCCCTCCACTTT